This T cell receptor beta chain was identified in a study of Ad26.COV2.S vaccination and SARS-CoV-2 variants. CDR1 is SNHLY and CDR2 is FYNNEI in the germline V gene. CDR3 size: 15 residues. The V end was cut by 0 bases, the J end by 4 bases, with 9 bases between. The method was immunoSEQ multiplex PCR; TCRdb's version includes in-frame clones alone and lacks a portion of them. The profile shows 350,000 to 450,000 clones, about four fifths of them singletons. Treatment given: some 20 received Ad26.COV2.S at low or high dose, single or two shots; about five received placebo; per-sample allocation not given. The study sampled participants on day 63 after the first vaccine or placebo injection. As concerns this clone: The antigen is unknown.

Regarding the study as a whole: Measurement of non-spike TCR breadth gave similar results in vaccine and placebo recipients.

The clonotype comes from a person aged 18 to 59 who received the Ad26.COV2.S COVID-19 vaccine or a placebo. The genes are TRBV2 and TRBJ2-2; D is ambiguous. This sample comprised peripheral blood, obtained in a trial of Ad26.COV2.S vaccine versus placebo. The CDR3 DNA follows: TGTGCCAGCAGTGAAGCCGGGTACGGCACCGGGGAGCTGTTTTTT. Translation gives CASSEAGYGTGELFF.